The 13 T cell receptor beta chains reported below all come from one sample, sequenced in a study of OX40 agonist ivuxolimab in advanced cancers. The protocol was immunoSEQ multiplex PCR, while the TCRdb copy is restricted to in-frame clones and leaves out a portion. The table records tens of thousands of clones, 85% of them present only once. The sample here was CD4+ or CD8+ T cells sorted from blood, taken in a trial of the OX40 agonist ivuxolimab. These TCRs come from an adult with an advanced solid tumor such as melanoma, head and neck, liver or kidney cancer.

V and J are TRBV5-8 and TRBJ2-2; D might be TRBD2 (5 bases). The CDR3 spans 14 residues. Germline values: CDR1 SGHTS, CDR2 YDEGEE. V lost 0 bases and J 4 bases, leaving 7 bases between the germline ends. CDR3 protein: CASSLVRGTGELFF. In nucleotides, the CDR3 is TGTGCCAGCAGCTTGGTCCGGGGCACCGGGGAGCTGTTTTTT.

The chain links TRBV6-5 to TRBJ1-4; D may be TRBD1 (5 bases). CDR3 length equals 14 residues. The V end lost 5 bases, the J end lost 7 bases, and 14 bases lay between the germline ends. The germline V gene has CDR1 MNHEY and CDR2 SVGAGI. As DNA, the CDR3 is TGTGCCAGCAGTCGACAGAGGCTAGGTGAAAAACTGTTTTTT. This sequence encodes CASSRQRLGEKLFF.

This chain uses TRBV28 with TRBJ2-7; D is possibly TRBD1 or TRBD2 (5 bases each). V dropped 5 bases and J dropped 0 bases, with 11 bases sitting between them. The CDR3 covers 14 residues. Germline V gives CDR1 MDHEN, CDR2 SYDVKM. The CDR3: CASSLGVPSYEQYF. The CDR3 DNA reads TGTGCCAGCAGTCTGGGGGTTCCCTCCTACGAGCAGTACTTC.

This clone is a singleton in its sample. The chain joins TRBV11-2 to TRBJ2-6; TRBD1 agrees at 9 bases. The CDR3 is 18 amino acids. Trimming took 5 bases from V and 0 from J; bases not matched to a gene: 8. Per the germline V gene, CDR1 is SGHAT and CDR2 is FQNNGV. The CDR3 region has the DNA TGTGCCAGCAGCCAGACAGGGGGTTCTCACTCTGGGGCCAACGTCCTGACTTTC. This gives the protein CASSQTGGSHSGANVLTF. Using reference TRBV11-2 and TRBJ2-6 for the parts outside the CDR3, the full variable domain is EAGVAQSPRYKIIEKRQSVAFWCNPISGHATLYWYQQILGQGPKLLIQFQNNGVVDDSQLPKDRFSAERLKGVDSTLKIQPAKLEDSAVYLCASSQTGGSHSGANVLTFGAGSRLTVL.

The J gene is TRBJ2-3, the V gene TRBV19, with D unresolved. The CDR3 consists of 13 residues. Germline V CDR1 and CDR2: LNHDA, SQIVND (reference sequence). V gave up 9 bases and J gave up 3 bases, with 13 bases separating them. CDR3 bases: TGTGCCAGCCGAGGTCCTGGGACAGATACGCAGTATTTT. Amino acids: CASRGPGTDTQYF. Full variable domain (outside the CDR3, taken from reference TRBV19 and TRBJ2-3): DGGITQSPKYLFRKEGQNVTLSCEQNLNHDAMYWYRQDPGQGLRLIYYSQIVNDFQKGDIAEGYSVSREKKESFPLTVTSAQKNPTAFYLCASRGPGTDTQYFGPGTRLTVL.

The V gene is TRBV2, the J gene TRBJ2-7, with D unresolved. The CDR3 length is 11 residues. Trimming took off 5 bases at V and 3 bases at J, with 5 bases between the two ends. The germline V gene encodes CDR1 SNHLY and CDR2 FYNNEI. CDR3 sequence reads: CASSLNYEQYF. The DNA for the CDR3 is TGTGCCAGCAGTCTTAACTACGAGCAGTACTTC.

The sample holds a few counts of this clone. This rearrangement joins TRBV6-4 to TRBJ2-1; D perhaps matches TRBD1 (7 bases). The germline gives CDR1 MRHNA, CDR2 SNTAGT. V dropped 0 bases and J dropped 4 bases, with 13 bases sitting between them. This CDR3 region has 16 residues. In nucleotides, the CDR3 is TGTGCCAGCAGTGACTCTAATGCAGGGGGGTACAATGAGCAGTTCTTC. Protein product: CASSDSNAGGYNEQFF.

The chain uses TRBV6-6 and TRBJ2-3, with D perhaps given as TRBD1 or TRBD2 (6 bases each). Germline assignment: CDR1 MNHNY and CDR2 SVGAGI (reference sequence). V lost 6 bases, J lost 3 bases, and 19 bases lay in between. The CDR3 is 16 amino acids. DNA of the CDR3: TGTGCCAGCAGGGCGCGAGGGGGGCTCGCGACAGATACGCAGTATTTT. It is translated as CASRARGGLATDTQYF.

The chain couples TRBV10-1 to TRBJ2-5, with D hard to call. The ends were cut back, 3 bases at V and 2 bases at J, with 7 bases in the middle. Germline-derived CDR1 and CDR2 are WNHNN and SYGVQD (reference sequence). This CDR3 has 13 amino acids. This chain's CDR3 is CASSEVGQETQYF. CDR3 bases: TGCGCCAGCAGTGAAGTGGGGCAAGAGACCCAGTACTTC.

The chain employs TRBV7-6 and TRBJ2-1; TRBD2 aligns across 9 bases. Trimming removed 5 bases from V and 0 bases from J; junction bases left unmatched: 2. CDR1 is SGHVS and CDR2 is FNYEAQ in the germline V gene. The CDR3 has 15 residues. CDR3 loop: CASSERGDSYNEQFF. CDR3 bases: TGTGCCAGCAGCGAGCGGGGGGACTCCTACAATGAGCAGTTCTTC.

V is TRBV2 and J is TRBJ1-1, with D perhaps TRBD1 (6 bases). This CDR3 is 12 amino acids long. The V end was cut by 5 bases, the J end by 3 bases, with 7 bases between. Germline-derived CDR1 and CDR2 are SNHLY and FYNNEI. CDR3 DNA: TGTGCCAGCAGTTGGACAGACACTGAAGCTTTCTTT. This translates into CASSWTDTEAFF.

CDR3 sequence (DNA): TGTGCCAGTACAGGAAACTATGGCTACACCTTC. Amino acids: CASTGNYGYTF. This chain uses TRBV28 with TRBJ1-2; tentative D call: TRBD1 (5 bases). Per germline, CDR1 MDHEN and CDR2 SYDVKM. CDR3 size: 11 residues. V was trimmed by 9 bases and J by 2 bases, leaving 7 bases between them.

CDR3 bases: TGTGCCAGCAGCTTCTTGCGGACGAACACTGAAGCTTTCTTT. This translates into CASSFLRTNTEAFF. The chain joins TRBV5-6 to TRBJ1-1; no clear D gene. Deletions cut 2 bases from V and 1 base from J, with 9 bases between. The CDR3 extends over 14 amino acids. Germline CDR1 SGHDT, CDR2 YYEEEE.